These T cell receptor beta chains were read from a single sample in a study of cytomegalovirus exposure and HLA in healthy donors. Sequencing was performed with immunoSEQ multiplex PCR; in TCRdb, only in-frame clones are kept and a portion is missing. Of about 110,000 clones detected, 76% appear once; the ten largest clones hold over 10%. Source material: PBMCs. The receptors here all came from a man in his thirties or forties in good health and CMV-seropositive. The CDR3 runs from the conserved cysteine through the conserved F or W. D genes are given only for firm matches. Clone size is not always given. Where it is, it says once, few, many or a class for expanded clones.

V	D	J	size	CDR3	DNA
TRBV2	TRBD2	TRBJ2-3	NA	CASSASAGAADTQYF	TGTGCCAGCAGTGCTTCAGCGGGGGCCGCAGATACGCAGTATTTT
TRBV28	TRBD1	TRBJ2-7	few	CASSLGQGLYEQYF	TGTGCCAGCAGCCTCGGACAGGGGTTGTACGAGCAGTACTTC
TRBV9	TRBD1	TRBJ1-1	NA	CASSGTGGLGNTEAFF	TGTGCCAGCAGCGGCACAGGGGGCCTTGGGAACACTGAAGCTTTCTTT
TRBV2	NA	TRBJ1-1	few	CASSGPGNTEAFF	TGTGCCAGCAGTGGTCCAGGGAACACTGAAGCTTTCTTT
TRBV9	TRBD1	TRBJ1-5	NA	CASSEGTGNGQPQHF	TGTGCCAGCAGCGAGGGGACAGGGAATGGACAGCCCCAGCATTTT
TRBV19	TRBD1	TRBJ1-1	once	CASSTGDREEAFF	TGTGCCAGTAGTACCGGAGACAGGGAAGAAGCTTTCTTT
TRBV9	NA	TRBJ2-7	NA	CASSVRGAGEQYF	TGTGCCAGCAGCGTCCGGGGGGCTGGCGAGCAGTACTTC
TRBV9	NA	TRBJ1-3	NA	CASSVAASSGNTIYF	TGTGCCAGCAGCGTAGCCGCGTCCTCTGGAAACACCATATATTTT
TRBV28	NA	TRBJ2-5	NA	CASTPHAGKGTQYF	TGTGCCAGCACCCCCCACGCAGGGAAGGGGACCCAGTACTTC
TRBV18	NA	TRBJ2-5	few	CASSPQLETQYF	TGTGCCAGCTCACCACAGCTCGAGACCCAGTACTTC
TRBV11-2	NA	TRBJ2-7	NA	CASSLGVGIQISYEQYF	TGTGCCAGCAGCTTAGGCGTCGGGATCCAAATCTCCTACGAGCAGTACTTC
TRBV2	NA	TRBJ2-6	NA	CASSMDSTGANVLTF	TGTGCCAGCAGTATGGACAGTACGGGGGCCAACGTCCTGACTTTC